This T cell receptor beta chain derives from a study of CD8 T cells in ankylosing spondylitis. Overall study results and limits: Significant enrichment of disease-linked clones was reportedly seen in matched ankylosing spondylitis synovial fluid. Made up of eight highly homologous variants, a TCR beta motif appeared characteristic of ankylosing spondylitis blood.

TCRdb fed the 5' RACE reads into MiXCR, producing one record per CDR3 protein. Among approximately 150,000 distinct CDR3 sequences listed, approximately 17% were seen once. This CDR3 has 15 residues. The germline gives CDR1 KGHSY, CDR2 FQNENV. The V gene end was trimmed by 4 bases and the J gene end by 3 bases; junction bases not matched to a gene: 7. This clonotype was seen only a few times. Its antigen is not identified. The specimen was blood, either unsorted or a sorted T cell fraction (not recorded which). This receptor was obtained from a male donor with ankylosing spondylitis. V gene TRBV16 combines with J gene TRBJ2-7; 9 bases align to TRBD1. CDR3 region: CASSLGQGVRYEQYF. The CDR3 DNA is TGTGCCAGCAGCCTGGGACAGGGCGTACGCTACGAGCAGTACTTC.